This T cell receptor beta chain was retrieved from a study of shared clonotypes between healthy human individuals. Produced via immunoSEQ multiplex PCR; TCRdb's table is partial and in-frame only. In the table there are under 1,100,000 clones, about 84% of which are singletons. Whole-study findings and limits: Only blood underwent sampling, and tissue repertoires likely differ.

This clone showed up just a few times. Its antigen is still unknown. The sequenced sample consisted of memory CD4+ T cells from PBMCs. The subset denotes: CD45RA-negative fraction. The sequence was obtained from a man aged 18 to 29 in good health. Some clones in this sample may be carry-over from other donors' samples.

The CDR3, as DNA: TGTGCCAGCAGCCGTCGACTAGCGGGAGATCAAGAGACCCAGTACTTC. Protein product: CASSRRLAGDQETQYF. This chain connects TRBV7-8 to TRBJ2-5; 12 bases agree with TRBD2. Germline lookup yields CDR1 SGHVS and CDR2 FQNEAQ. Trimming took 5 bases from V and 2 from J; bases not matched to a gene: 6. The CDR3 runs 16 residues.